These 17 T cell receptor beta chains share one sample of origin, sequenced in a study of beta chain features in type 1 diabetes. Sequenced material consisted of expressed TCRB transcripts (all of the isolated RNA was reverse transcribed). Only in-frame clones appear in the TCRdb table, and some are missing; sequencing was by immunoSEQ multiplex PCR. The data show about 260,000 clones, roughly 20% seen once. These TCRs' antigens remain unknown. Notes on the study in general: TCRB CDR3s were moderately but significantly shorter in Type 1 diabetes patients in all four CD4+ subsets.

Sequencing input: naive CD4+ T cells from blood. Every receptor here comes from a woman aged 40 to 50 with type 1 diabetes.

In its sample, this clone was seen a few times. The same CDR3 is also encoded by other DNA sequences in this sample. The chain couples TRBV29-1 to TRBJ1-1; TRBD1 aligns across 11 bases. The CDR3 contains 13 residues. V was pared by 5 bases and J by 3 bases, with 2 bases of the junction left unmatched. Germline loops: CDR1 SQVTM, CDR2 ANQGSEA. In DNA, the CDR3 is TGCAGCGTTCAGGGACAGGGGGACACTGAAGCTTTCTTT. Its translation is CSVQGQGDTEAFF.

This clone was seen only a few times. CDR3 DNA sequence: TGTGCCAGCAGTCCGACCGGGACAGGATCTAAACTGTTTTTT. The encoded protein is CASSPTGTGSKLFF. This chain uses TRBV7-9 with TRBJ1-4; 8 bases line up with TRBD1. With V trimmed by 6 bases and J by 11 bases, 11 bases remained unmatched. This CDR3 is built from 14 residues. The germline V gene has CDR1 SEHNR and CDR2 FQNEAQ (reference sequence).

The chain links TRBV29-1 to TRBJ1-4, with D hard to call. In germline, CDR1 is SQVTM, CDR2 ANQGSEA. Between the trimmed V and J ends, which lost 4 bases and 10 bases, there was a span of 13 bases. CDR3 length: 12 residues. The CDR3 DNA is TGCAGCGTTGGGGCGGGTTATGGAAAACTGTTTTTT. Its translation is CSVGAGYGKLFF.

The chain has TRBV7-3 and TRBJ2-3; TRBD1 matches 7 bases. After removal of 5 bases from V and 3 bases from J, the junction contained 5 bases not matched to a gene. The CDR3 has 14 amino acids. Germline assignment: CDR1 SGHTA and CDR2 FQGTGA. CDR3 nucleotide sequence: TGTGCCAGCAGCCGTAGACAGGGTACAGATACGCAGTATTTT. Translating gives CASSRRQGTDTQYF.

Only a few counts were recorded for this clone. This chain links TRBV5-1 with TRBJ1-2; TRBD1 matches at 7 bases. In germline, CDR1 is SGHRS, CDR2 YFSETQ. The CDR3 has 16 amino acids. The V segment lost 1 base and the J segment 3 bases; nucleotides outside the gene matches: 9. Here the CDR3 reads CASSLTRQGRDYGYTF. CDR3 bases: TGCGCCAGCAGCTTGACCCGACAGGGTAGAGACTATGGCTACACCTTC.

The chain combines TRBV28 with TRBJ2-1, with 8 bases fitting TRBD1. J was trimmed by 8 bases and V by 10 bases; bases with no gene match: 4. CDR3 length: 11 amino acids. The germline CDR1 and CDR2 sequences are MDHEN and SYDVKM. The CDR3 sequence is CATGQGDEQFF. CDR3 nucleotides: TGTGCCACAGGACAGGGTGATGAGCAGTTCTTC.

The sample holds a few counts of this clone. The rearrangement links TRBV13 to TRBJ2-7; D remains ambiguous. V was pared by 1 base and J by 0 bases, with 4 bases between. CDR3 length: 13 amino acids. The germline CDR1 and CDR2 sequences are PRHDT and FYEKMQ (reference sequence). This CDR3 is CASSLEYSYEQYF. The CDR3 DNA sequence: TGTGCCAGCAGCTTAGAATACTCCTACGAGCAGTACTTC.

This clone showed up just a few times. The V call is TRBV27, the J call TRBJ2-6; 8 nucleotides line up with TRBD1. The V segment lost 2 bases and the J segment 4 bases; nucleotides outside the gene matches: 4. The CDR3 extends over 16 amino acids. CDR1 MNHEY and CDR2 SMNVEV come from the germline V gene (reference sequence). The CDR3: CASSLQGAQGANVLTF. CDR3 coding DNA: TGTGCCAGCAGTTTACAGGGGGCGCAAGGGGCCAACGTCCTGACTTTC. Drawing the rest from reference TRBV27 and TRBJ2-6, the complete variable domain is EAQVTQNPRYLITVTGKKLTVTCSQNMNHEYMSWYRQDPGLGLRQIYYSMNVEVTDKGDVPEGYKVSRKEKRNFPLILESPSPNQTSLYFCASSLQGAQGANVLTFGAGSRLTVL.

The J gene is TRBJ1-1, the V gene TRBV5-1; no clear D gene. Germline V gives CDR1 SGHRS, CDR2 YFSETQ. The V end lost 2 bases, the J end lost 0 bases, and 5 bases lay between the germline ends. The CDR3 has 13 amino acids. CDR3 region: CASSLNMNTEAFF. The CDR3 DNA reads TGCGCCAGCAGCTTAAATATGAACACTGAAGCTTTCTTT.

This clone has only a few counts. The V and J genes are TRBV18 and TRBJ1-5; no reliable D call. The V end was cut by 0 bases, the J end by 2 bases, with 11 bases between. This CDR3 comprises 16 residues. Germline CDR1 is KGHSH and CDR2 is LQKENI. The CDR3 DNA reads TGTGCCAGCTCACCACCGGACGGGGTGGGCAATCAGCCCCAGCATTTT. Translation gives CASSPPDGVGNQPQHF.

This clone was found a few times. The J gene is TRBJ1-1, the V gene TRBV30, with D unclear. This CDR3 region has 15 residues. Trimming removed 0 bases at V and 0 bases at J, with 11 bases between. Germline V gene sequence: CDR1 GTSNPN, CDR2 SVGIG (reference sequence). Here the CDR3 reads CAWSVQILMNTEAFF. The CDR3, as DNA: TGTGCCTGGAGTGTACAGATTCTCATGAACACTGAAGCTTTCTTT.

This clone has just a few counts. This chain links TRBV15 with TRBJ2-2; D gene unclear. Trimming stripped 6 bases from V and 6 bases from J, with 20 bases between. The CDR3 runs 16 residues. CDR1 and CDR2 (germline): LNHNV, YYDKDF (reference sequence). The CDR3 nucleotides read TGTGCCACCAGGCTTCCATCTGACTCAAACGCCGGGGAGCTGTTTTTT. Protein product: CATRLPSDSNAGELFF.

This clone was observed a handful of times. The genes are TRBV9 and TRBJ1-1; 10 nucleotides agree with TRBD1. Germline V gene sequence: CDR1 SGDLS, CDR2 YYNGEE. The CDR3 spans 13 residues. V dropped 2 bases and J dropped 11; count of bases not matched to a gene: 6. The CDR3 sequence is CASSVTGGGTAFF. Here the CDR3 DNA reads TGTGCCAGCAGCGTGACAGGGGGCGGAACGGCTTTCTTT. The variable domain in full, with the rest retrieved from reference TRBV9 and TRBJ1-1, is DSGVTQTPKHLITATGQRVTLRCSPRSGDLSVYWYQQSLDQGLQFLIQYYNGEERAKGNILERFSAQQFPDLHSELNLSSLELGDSALYFCASSVTGGGTAFFGQGTRLTVV.

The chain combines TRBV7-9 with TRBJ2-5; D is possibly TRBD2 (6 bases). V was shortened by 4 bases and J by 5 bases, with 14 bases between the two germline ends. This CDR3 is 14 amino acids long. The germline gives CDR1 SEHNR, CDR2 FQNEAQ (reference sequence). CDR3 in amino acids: CASSSGLEGETQYF. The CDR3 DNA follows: TGTGCCAGCAGCTCGGGGCTGGAGGGGGAGACCCAGTACTTC.

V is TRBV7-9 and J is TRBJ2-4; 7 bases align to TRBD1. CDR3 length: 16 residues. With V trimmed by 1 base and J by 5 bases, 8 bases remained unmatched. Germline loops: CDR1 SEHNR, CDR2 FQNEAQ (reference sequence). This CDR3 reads CASSLGFGDSENIQYF. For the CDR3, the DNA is TGTGCCAGCAGCTTAGGGTTCGGGGACAGCGAAAACATTCAGTACTTC.

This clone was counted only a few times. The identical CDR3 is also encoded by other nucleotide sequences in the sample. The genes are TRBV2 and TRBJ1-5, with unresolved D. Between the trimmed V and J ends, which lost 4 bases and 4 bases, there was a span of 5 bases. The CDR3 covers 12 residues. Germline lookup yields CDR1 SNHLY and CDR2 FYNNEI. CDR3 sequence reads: CASSAGNQPQHF. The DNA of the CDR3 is TGTGCCAGCAGTGCGGGGAATCAGCCCCAGCATTTT.

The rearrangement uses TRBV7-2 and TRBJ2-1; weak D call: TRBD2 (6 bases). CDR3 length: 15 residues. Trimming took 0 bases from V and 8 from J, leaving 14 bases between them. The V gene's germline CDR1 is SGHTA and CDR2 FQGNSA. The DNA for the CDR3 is TGTGCCAGCAGCTTAGCCCTAATTGGAGGGGATGAGCAGTTCTTC. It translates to CASSLALIGGDEQFF.